This T cell receptor beta chain was sequenced for a study of shared clonotypes between healthy human individuals. Points from the study as a whole: Expectations were that clonotype sharing among donors would be affected by sequencing depth. Non-shared clonotypes had lower generation probabilities than clonotypes shared by all four sorted-subset donors. With a handful of donors compared, 5% to 5.5% of naive CD4 clonotypes were shared.

This clone was found once. Its specificity is unknown. The data were produced by immunoSEQ multiplex PCR, yet TCRdb's version contains in-frame clones alone and is incomplete. The sample shows hundreds of thousands of clones, approximately 96% of them seen only once. The CDR3 runs to 14 residues. CDR1 and CDR2 (germline): ENHRY, SYGVKD. V lost 4 bases and J lost 1, with 9 bases in between. Naive CD8 cells lacked CD45RO and underwent positive selection for CCR7, leaving out terminally differentiated effector memory CD45RA+ cells. The specimen sequenced was naive CD8+ T cells sorted from blood. The clonotype comes from a woman in her thirties in good health. This sequence joins TRBV10-3 and TRBJ2-3, with D possibly TRBD2 on 6 matching bases. Written as DNA, the CDR3 is TGTGCCATCAGTGTGGGGGGTGGCACAGATACGCAGTATTTT. Translating it yields CAISVGGGTDTQYF.